This T cell receptor beta chain was recovered during a study of Graves' ophthalmopathy and Graves' hyperthyroidism. Study-wide background: The term stable hyperthyroidism indicated an absence of ophthalmopathy within 18 months of follow-up. Study results and limitations: Most expanded clonotypes in thyroid above 0.001 frequency also showed up in blood.

The CDR3 length is 14 residues. The V gene lost 0 bases and the J gene lost 3 bases, with 8 bases spanning the gap. Germline CDR1 is MGHRA and CDR2 is YSYEKL. Certain patients, namely those with other autoimmune diseases, uncontrolled infections, pregnancy or lactation, were excluded. The diagnosis combined clinical symptoms, thyroxine, TRAb, thyroid ultrasound and orbital computed tomography scans. As for this clonotype: The antigen is unknown.

Amplified TCR beta CDR3 regions were obtained using RNA transcripts as template. First-round RT-PCR relied on HTBI primers, and a second-round multiplex PCR came next. TCRdb re-derived calls from the multiplex PCR reads in MiXCR, one entry per CDR3 protein. Among 900,000 to 1,200,000 distinct CDR3 sequences, approximately 35% were seen once, and the ten largest hold around 10%. Sequencing input: peripheral blood or thyroid tissue (not recorded which). This clonotype originated in an adult man with Graves' hyperthyroidism. The V and J genes are TRBV4-1 and TRBJ1-2; no clear D gene. The CDR3 DNA reads as TGCGCCAGCAGCCAAGATCAGTGGGACTATGGCTACACCTTC. It specifies CASSQDQWDYGYTF.